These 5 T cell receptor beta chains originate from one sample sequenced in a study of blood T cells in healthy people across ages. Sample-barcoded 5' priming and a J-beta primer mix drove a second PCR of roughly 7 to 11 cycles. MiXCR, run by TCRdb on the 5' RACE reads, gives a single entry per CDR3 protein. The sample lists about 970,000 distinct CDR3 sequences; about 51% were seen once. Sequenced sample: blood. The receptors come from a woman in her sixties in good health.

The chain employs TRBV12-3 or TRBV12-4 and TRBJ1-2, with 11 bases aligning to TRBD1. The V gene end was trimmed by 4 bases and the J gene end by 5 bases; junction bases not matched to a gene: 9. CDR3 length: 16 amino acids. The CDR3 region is CASSSPGQGAGYGYTF. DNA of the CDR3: TGTGCCAGCAGTTCCCCAGGACAGGGGGCGGGGTATGGCTACACCTTC.

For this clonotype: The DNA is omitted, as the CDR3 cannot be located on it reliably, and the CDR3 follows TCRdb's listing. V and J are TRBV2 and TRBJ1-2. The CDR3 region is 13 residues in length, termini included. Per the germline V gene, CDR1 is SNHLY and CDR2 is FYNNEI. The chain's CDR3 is CASSTSVRYGYTF.

The CDR3 reads CAVEGSSYEQYF. The CDR3 coding sequence is TGTGCCGTGGAGGGGAGCTCCTACGAGCAGTACTTC. V gene TRBV11-2 combines with J gene TRBJ2-7; TRBD2 is a possible D gene (6 bases). Germline V CDR1 and CDR2: SGHAT, FQNNGV. Trimming took off 11 bases at V and 0 bases at J, with 11 bases between the two ends. This CDR3 is built from 12 residues.

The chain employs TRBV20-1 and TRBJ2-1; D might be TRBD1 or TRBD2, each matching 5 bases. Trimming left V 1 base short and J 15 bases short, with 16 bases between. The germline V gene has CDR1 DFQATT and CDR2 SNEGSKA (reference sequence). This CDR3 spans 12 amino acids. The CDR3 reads CSARGGTGSTFF. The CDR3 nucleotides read TGCAGTGCTAGAGGGGGGACCGGCTCAACGTTCTTC.

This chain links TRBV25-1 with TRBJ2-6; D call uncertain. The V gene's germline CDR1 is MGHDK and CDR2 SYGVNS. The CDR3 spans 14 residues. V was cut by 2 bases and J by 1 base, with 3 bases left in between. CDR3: CASSEASGANVLTF. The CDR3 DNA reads TGTGCCAGCAGTGAAGCGTCTGGGGCCAACGTCCTGACTTTC.